This T cell receptor beta chain was found in a study of shared clonotypes between healthy human individuals. The donors, healthy adults who were HIV-negative, had experienced no recent acute infections or vaccinations. Donors, without exception, were Caucasian adults residing in Nashville, Tennessee. This clone turned up a few times. Germline trimming cut 0 bases from V and 2 bases from J; bases unmatched to any gene: 4. The CDR3 totals 15 residues. Germline lookup yields CDR1 WSHSY and CDR2 SAAADI. Replicate PCRs for unsorted PBMC used approximately 300 ng DNA (roughly 30,000 T cell genomes). This table comes from immunoSEQ multiplex PCR, and its TCRdb copy is limited to in-frame clones, with some not included. This sample has hundreds of thousands of clones, with 70% to 80% found just once.

Sequencing was done on a sample of PBMCs. The sequence came from a woman aged 40 to 50 in good health. Some clones in this sample may be carry-over from other donors' samples. V is TRBV10-2 and J is TRBJ2-7, with 7 bases aligning to TRBD2. The CDR3 here is CASSESSGIAYEQYF. Here the CDR3 DNA reads TGCGCCAGCAGTGAGTCGAGCGGGATCGCCTACGAGCAGTACTTC.